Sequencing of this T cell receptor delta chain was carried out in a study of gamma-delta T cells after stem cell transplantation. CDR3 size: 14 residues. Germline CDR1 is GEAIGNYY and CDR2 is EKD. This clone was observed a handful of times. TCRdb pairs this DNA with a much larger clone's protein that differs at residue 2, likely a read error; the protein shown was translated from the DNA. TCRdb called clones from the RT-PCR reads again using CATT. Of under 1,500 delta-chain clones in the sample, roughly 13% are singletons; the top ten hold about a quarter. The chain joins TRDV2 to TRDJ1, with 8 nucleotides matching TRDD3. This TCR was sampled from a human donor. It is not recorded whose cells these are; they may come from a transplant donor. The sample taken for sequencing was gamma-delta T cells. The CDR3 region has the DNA TGTTCCTGTGACGCTATTGGGGGATCCGATAAACTCATCTTT. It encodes CSCDAIGGSDKLIF.